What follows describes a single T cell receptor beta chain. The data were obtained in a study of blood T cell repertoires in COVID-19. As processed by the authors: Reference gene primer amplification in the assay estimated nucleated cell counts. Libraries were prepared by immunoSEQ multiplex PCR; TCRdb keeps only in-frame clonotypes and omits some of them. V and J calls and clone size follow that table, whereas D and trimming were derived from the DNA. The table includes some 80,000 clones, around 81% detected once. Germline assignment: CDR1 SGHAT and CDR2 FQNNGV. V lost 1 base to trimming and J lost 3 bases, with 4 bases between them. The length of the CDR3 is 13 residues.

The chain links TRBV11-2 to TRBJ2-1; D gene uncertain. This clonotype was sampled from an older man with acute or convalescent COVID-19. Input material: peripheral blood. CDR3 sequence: CASSLALYNEQFF. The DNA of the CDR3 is TGTGCCAGCAGCTTAGCCCTCTACAATGAGCAGTTCTTC.